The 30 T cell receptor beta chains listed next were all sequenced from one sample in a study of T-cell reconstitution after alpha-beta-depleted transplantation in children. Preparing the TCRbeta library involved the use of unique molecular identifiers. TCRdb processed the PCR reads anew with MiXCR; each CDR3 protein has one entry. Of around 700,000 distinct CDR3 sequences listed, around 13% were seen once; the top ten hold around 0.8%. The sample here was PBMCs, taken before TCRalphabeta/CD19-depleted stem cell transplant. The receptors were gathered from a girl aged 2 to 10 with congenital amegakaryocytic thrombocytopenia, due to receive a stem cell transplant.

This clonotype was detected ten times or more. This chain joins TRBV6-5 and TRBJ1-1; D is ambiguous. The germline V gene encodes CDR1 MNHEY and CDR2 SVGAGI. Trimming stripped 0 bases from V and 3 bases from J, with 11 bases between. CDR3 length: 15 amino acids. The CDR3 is CASSYSNAGDTEAFF. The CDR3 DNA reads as TGTGCCAGCAGTTACTCGAATGCAGGCGACACTGAAGCTTTCTTT.

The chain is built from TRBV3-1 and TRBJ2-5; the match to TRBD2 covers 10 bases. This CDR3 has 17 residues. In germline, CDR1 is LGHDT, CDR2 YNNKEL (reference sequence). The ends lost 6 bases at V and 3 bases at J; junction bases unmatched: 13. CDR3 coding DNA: TGTGCCAGCAGTCAAATAACTAGCGGGAAATTGGAAGAGACCCAGTACTTC. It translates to CASSQITSGKLEETQYF.

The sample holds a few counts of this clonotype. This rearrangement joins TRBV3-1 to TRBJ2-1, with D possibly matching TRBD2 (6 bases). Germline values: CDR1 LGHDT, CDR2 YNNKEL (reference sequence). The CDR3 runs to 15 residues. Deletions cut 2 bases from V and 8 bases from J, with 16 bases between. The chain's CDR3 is CASSQRLEASDEQFF. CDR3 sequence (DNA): TGTGCCAGCAGCCAAAGACTAGAGGCCTCCGATGAGCAGTTCTTC.

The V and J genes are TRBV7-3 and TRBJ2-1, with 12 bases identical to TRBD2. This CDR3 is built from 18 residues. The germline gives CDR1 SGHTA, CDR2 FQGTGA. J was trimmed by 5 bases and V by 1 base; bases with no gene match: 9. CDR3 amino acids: CASSLNPGLAGNHNEQFF. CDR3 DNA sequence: TGTGCCAGCAGCTTAAACCCCGGACTAGCGGGGAACCACAATGAGCAGTTCTTC.

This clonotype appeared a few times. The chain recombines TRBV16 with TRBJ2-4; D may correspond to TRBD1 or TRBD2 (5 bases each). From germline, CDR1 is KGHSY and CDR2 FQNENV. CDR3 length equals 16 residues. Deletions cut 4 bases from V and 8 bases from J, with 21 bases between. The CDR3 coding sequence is TGTGCCAGCAGCCCGGGGCTACCCGGATCAGGGCACATTCAGTACTTC. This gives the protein CASSPGLPGSGHIQYF.

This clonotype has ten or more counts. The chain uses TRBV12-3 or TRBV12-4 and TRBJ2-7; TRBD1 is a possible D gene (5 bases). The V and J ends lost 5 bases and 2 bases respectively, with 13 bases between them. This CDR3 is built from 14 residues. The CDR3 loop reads CASSMTRDTYEQYF. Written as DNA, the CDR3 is TGTGCCAGCAGTATGACCAGGGATACCTACGAGCAGTACTTC.

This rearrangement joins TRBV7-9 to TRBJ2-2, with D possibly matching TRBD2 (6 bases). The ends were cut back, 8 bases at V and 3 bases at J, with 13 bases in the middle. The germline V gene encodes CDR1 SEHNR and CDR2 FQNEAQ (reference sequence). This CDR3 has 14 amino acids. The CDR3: CASGPGLHTGELFF. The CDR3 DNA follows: TGTGCCAGCGGCCCGGGACTTCACACCGGGGAGCTGTTTTTT.

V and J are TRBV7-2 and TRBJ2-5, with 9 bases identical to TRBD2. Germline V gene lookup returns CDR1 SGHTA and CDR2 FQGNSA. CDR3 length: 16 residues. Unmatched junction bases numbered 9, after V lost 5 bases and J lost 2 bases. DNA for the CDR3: TGTGCCAGCAGCCCCCATTATAGCGGGAGACAAGAGACCCAGTACTTC. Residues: CASSPHYSGRQETQYF.

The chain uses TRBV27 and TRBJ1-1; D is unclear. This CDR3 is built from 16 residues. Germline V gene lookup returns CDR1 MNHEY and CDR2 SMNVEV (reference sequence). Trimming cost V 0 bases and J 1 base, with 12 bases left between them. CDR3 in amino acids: CASSLSWFPGNTEAFF. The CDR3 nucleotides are TGTGCCAGCAGTTTATCGTGGTTCCCCGGGAACACTGAAGCTTTCTTT.

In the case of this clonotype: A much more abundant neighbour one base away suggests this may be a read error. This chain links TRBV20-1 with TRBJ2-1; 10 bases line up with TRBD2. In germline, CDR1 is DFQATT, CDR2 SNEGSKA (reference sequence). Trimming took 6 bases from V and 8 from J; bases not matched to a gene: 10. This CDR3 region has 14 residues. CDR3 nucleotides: TGCAGTGCATTTCCGACTAGCGGGTTTGATGAGCAGTTCTTC. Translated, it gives CSAFPTSGFDEQFF.

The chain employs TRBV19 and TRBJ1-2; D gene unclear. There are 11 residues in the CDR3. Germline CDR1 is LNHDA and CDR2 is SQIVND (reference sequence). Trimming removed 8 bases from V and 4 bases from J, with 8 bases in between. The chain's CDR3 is CASRWSYGYTF. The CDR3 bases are TGTGCCAGTCGGTGGTCCTATGGCTACACCTTC.

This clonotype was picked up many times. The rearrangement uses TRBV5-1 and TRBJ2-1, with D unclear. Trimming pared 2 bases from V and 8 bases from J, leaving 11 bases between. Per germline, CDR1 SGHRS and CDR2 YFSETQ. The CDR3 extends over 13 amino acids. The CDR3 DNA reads TGCGCCAGCAGCTTTGGGGTTGACGATGAGCAGTTCTTC. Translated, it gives CASSFGVDDEQFF.

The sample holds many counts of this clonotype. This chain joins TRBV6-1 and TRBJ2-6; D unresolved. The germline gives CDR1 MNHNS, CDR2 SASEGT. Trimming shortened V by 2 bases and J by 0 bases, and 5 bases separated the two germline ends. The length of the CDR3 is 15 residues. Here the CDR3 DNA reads TGTGCCAGCAGTGAATTTGGCTCTGGGGCCAACGTCCTGACTTTC. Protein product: CASSEFGSGANVLTF.

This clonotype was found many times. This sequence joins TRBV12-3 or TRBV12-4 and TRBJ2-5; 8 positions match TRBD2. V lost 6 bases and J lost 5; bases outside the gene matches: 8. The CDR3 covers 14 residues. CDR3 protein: CASREAGEGETQYF. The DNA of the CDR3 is TGTGCCAGCAGGGAAGCGGGAGAAGGCGAGACCCAGTACTTC.

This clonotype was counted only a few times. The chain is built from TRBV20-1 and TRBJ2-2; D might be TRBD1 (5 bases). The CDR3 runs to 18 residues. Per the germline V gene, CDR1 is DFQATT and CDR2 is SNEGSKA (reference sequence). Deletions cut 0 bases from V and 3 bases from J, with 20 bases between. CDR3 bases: TGCAGTGCTAGAGATGCCGTCGGAAGGGGCCGGGACACCGGGGAGCTGTTTTTT. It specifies CSARDAVGRGRDTGELFF.

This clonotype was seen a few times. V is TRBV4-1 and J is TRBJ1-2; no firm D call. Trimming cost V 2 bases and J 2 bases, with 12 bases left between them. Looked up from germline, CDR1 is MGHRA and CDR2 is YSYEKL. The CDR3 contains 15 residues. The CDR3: CASSQPPEKNYGYTF. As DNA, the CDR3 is TGCGCCAGCAGCCAACCCCCGGAAAAAAACTATGGCTACACCTTC.

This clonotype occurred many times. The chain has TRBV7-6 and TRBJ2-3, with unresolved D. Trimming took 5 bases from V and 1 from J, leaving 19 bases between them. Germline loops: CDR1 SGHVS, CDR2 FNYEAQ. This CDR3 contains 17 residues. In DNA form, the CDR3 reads TGTGCCAGCAGCCCACGCCCCTGGAACCGCGGCACAGATACGCAGTATTTT. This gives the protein CASSPRPWNRGTDTQYF.

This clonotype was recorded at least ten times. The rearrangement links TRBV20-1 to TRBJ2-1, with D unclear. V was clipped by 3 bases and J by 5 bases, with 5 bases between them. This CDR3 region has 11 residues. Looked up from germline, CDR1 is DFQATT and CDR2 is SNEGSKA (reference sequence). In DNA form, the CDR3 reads TGCAGTGCTAGTGACAACAATGAGCAGTTCTTC. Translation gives CSASDNNEQFF.

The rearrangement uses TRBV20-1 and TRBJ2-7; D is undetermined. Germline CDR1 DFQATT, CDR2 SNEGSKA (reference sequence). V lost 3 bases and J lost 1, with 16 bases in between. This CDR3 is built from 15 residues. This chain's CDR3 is CSASPLIPLSYEQYF. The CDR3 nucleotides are TGCAGTGCTAGTCCCCTAATCCCCCTTTCCTACGAGCAGTACTTC.

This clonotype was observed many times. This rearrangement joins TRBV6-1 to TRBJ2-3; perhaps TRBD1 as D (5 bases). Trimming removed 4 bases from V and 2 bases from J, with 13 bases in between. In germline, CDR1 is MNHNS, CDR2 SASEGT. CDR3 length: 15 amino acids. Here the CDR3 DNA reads TGTGCCAGCAGTGCCCGAGACAGCCTCACAGATACGCAGTATTTT. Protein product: CASSARDSLTDTQYF.

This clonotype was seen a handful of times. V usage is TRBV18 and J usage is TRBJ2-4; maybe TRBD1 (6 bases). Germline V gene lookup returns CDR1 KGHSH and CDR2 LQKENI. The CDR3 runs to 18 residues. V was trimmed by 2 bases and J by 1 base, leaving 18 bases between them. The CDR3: CASSPVLGGPLAKNIQYF. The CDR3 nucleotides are TGTGCCAGCTCACCAGTGCTTGGGGGCCCATTGGCCAAAAACATTCAGTACTTC.

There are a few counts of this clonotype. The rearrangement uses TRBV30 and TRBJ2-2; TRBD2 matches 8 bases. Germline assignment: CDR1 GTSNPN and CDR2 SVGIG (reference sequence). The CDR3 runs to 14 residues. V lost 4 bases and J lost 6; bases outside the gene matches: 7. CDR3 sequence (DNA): TGTGCCTGGATGAGGAGCGGGAGACCCGGGGAGCTGTTTTTT. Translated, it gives CAWMRSGRPGELFF.

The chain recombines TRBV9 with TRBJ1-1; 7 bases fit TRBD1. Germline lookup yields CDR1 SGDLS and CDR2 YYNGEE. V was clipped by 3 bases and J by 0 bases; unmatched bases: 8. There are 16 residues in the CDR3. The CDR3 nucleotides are TGTGCCAGCAGCGCACACAGGGGAATAGTGAACACTGAAGCTTTCTTT. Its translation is CASSAHRGIVNTEAFF.

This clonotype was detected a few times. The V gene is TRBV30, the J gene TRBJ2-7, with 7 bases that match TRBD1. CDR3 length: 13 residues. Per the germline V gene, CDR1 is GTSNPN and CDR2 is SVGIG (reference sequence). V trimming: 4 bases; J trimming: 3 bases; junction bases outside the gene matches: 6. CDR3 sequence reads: CAWKIQGHYEQYF. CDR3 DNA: TGTGCCTGGAAAATACAGGGGCACTACGAGCAGTACTTC.

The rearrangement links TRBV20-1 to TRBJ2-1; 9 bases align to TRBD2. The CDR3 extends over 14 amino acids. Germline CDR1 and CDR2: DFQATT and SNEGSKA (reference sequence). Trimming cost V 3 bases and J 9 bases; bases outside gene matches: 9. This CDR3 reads CSARPSGAHSEQFF. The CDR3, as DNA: TGCAGTGCTAGGCCTAGCGGGGCCCACAGTGAGCAGTTCTTC.

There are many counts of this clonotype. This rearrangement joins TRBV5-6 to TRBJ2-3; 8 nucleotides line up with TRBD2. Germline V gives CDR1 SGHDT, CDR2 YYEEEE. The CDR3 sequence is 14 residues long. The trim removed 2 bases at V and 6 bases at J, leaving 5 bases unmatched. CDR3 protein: CASSLSGSPDTQYF. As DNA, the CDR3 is TGTGCCAGCAGCTTAAGCGGGAGCCCGGATACGCAGTATTTT.

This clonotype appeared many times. The CDR3 nucleotides read TGTGCCAGCAGTGGGAAGGGCTCCTACAATGAGCAGTTCTTC. This translates into CASSGKGSYNEQFF. V usage is TRBV25-1 and J usage is TRBJ2-1; no clear D. Trimming stripped 4 bases from V and 0 bases from J, with 7 bases between. The germline CDR1 and CDR2 sequences are MGHDK and SYGVNS. The CDR3 contains 14 residues.

CDR3 protein: CSAEPWDELNTEAFF. The CDR3, as DNA: TGCAGTGCTGAGCCCTGGGACGAACTGAACACTGAAGCTTTCTTT. The chain uses TRBV20-1 and TRBJ1-1; D perhaps matches TRBD1 (5 bases). V lost 5 bases and J lost 0, with 16 bases in between. The CDR3 is 15 amino acids. Germline V lookup: CDR1 DFQATT, CDR2 SNEGSKA (reference sequence).

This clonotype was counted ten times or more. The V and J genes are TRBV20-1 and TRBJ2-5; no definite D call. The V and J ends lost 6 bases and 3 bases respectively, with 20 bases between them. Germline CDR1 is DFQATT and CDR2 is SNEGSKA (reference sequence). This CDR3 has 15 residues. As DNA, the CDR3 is TGCAGTGCGGAAGCAACTATTTTGGGCAAAGAGACCCAGTACTTC. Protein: CSAEATILGKETQYF.

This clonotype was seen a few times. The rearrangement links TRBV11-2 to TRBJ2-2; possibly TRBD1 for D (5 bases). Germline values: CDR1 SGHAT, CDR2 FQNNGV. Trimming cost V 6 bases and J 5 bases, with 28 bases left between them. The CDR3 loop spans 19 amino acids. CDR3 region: CASSFPVGAAEIITGELFF. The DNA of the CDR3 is TGTGCCAGCAGTTTCCCGGTTGGGGCAGCTGAGATCATTACCGGGGAGCTGTTTTTT.